Listed below are T cell receptor beta chains from one sample, sequenced in a study of beta chain features in type 1 diabetes. Data came from immunoSEQ multiplex PCR; TCRdb stores just in-frame clones and leaves some out. The sample includes 250,000 to 300,000 clones, around 7.3% of them seen just once. Sequencing was done on a sample of central memory CD4+ T cells from blood. Source of these receptors: a woman between 18 and 29 years old in good health. CDR3s include the opening cysteine and the closing phenylalanine or tryptophan. D genes are given only for firm matches. Clone size is stated in some rows and not others, as once, few, many or a class when expanded.

V gene	J gene	D gene	clone size	CDR3 protein	CDR3 DNA
TRBV29-1	TRBJ2-3	-	many	CSVGSGTDTQYF	TGCAGCGTTGGGTCGGGCACAGATACGCAGTATTTT
TRBV5-4	TRBJ2-3	TRBD2	few	CASSLLAGESTDTQYF	TGTGCCAGCAGCCTCCTAGCGGGAGAGAGCACAGATACGCAGTATTTT
TRBV28	TRBJ2-1	-	few	CASSEAGGNEQFF	TGTGCCAGCAGTGAGGCCGGGGGCAATGAGCAGTTCTTC
TRBV6-1	TRBJ1-1	-	-	CASAQGMNTEAFF	TGTGCCAGCGCCCAGGGCATGAACACTGAAGCTTTCTTT
TRBV4-2	TRBJ2-3	-	-	CAWSPSPGDTQYF	TGTGCCTGGTCGCCTAGCCCCGGCGATACGCAGTATTTT
TRBV7-2	TRBJ1-3	-	-	CASSSQGLFSGNTIYF	TGTGCCAGCAGCTCTCAGGGCCTTTTCTCTGGAAACACCATATATTTT
TRBV4-3	TRBJ2-7	TRBD1	-	CASSRDRDLSYEQYF	TGCGCCAGCAGCCGGGACAGGGATCTCTCCTACGAGCAGTACTTC
TRBV11-3	TRBJ2-2	-	few	CASSFQGTNTGELFF	TGTGCCAGCAGCTTCCAGGGAACGAACACCGGGGAGCTGTTTTTT
TRBV18	TRBJ2-5	-	many	CASSPTQGHQETQYF	TGTGCCAGCTCACCGACACAGGGCCACCAAGAGACCCAGTACTTC
TRBV6-5	TRBJ2-5	-	-	CASRAGLAVETQYF	TGTGCCAGCAGAGCAGGCTTAGCGGTGGAGACCCAGTACTTC
TRBV28	TRBJ2-5	-	-	CASSFRQTTQYF	TGTGCCAGCAGTTTTCGACAGACGACCCAGTACTTC
TRBV28	TRBJ2-5	TRBD1	-	CASSRPGQGKKTQYF	TGTGCCAGCAGCCGCCCCGGACAGGGGAAAAAGACCCAGTACTTC
TRBV7-3	TRBJ2-1	TRBD2	few	CASSSPQRGGRSSYNEQFF	TGTGCCAGCAGCTCCCCCCAGCGGGGGGGCCGGAGCTCCTACAATGAGCAGTTCTTC
TRBV7-2	TRBJ2-7	TRBD2	many	CASSLAGGSGVYEQYF	TGTGCCAGCAGCTTAGCGGGCGGGAGTGGGGTCTACGAGCAGTACTTC
TRBV19	TRBJ2-2	-	-	CASSIDLWGRDGELFF	TGTGCCAGTAGTATAGATCTATGGGGGAGAGACGGGGAGCTGTTTTTT
TRBV7-9	TRBJ2-3	TRBD1	many	CASSLRSQGVTDTQYF	TGTGCCAGCAGCTTACGGAGCCAGGGGGTCACAGATACGCAGTATTTT